This TCR beta chain stems from a study of CD8 T cells in ankylosing spondylitis (dated by TCRdb to 2017 to 2019). Notes on the research overall: The study profiled T cell receptor beta repertoires in healthy donors and ankylosing spondylitis patients to find disease-linked TCR variants. The full study cohort comprised 25 or so ankylosing spondylitis patients and some 110 healthy donors. Samples of peripheral blood were taken, and for ankylosing spondylitis patients, synovial fluid was collected as well.

This clonotype was detected only a few times. Its cognate antigen has yet to be identified. Per-base quality was not reported, and no clone a single base away is much larger than it. V lost 5 bases and J lost 2 bases, and the count of bases not matched to a germline gene is 3. Sequences SEHNR (CDR1) and FQNEAQ (CDR2) are obtained from the germline V gene (reference sequence). The CDR3 contains 14 residues, cysteine and phenylalanine counted. Only the CDR3 DNA is retained, 42 bases long and in frame from the first base. Here is what the overall study found, with its caveats: The disease-linked clones showed a CD8+ phenotype and occurred at relatively low frequencies in peripheral blood. The disease-linked clones were reported as significantly enriched in matched synovial fluid samples from ankylosing spondylitis patients. A TCR beta motif made up of several highly homologous amino acid variants appeared to be characteristic of blood from ankylosing spondylitis patients. Some motif variants had previously been reported in the synovial fluid and blood of reactive arthritis patients, which suggests shared mechanisms of disease initiation.

TCRdb records Illumina HiSeq 2500 as the sequencer. Quantitative 5'-RACE with molecular barcodes was used to prepare TCR beta libraries. On the study's bioinformatics: A new computational method based on a probabilistic model of VDJ rearrangement was used to identify disease-linked TCR variants. The raw public data were reprocessed by TCRdb itself: fastp quality trimming at Q25, MiXCR clonotype calling, in-frame beta chains only. When rows share a CDR3 protein, they turn into one entry using the most common DNA and genes. TCRdb's processing, not the study's, gives the V and J calls here. The table for this sample lists around 340,000 distinct CDR3 sequences; roughly 15% of them were counted only once. 0.85% to 1.4% of the sample goes to the ten largest clones.

This TCR derives from a male donor with ankylosing spondylitis or in good health (not recorded which). In this chain, TRBV7-9 is recombined with TRBJ2-7, with 10 central nucleotides matching TRBD1. Sequencing was performed on blood, either unsorted or a sorted T cell fraction (not recorded which). The CDR3 reads as follows: CASSDGTGAYEQYF. The bases read TGTGCCAGCAGCGACGGGACAGGGGCCTACGAGCAGTACTTC.